This T cell receptor beta chain was profiled in a study of T cells after yellow fever vaccination. On the study more broadly: Researchers used SMART-Seq v4 Ultra Low Input to prepare fractions that had low cell numbers. Broader study findings: Post-booster samples contained most primary-vaccination clones (approximately 96% CD4, roughly 88% CD8). A faster peak, day 5 versus 15, was reached by the weaker secondary response.

Universal primer sites and UMIs were introduced during 5'RACE template-switching synthesis of TCR cDNA. TCRdb reprocessed the 5' RACE reads via MiXCR and lists one record per CDR3 protein. The table lists under 400,000 distinct CDR3 sequences, around a tenth of them singletons. Details on this clonotype: Its antigen remains unknown.

The CDR3 sequence is 14 residues long. V shed 0 bases and J shed 8 bases, with 16 bases lying between them. Germline V gene sequence: CDR1 DFQATT, CDR2 SNEGSKA (reference sequence). Sequences were derived from PBMCs, sampled on the day of the first yellow fever vaccination. This sequence originates from a young man who received the YFV17D yellow fever vaccine. The chain is built from TRBV20-1 and TRBJ1-2; no definite D call. As DNA, the CDR3 is TGCAGTGCTAGAGATACGTTCGGTACGGGGGGCTACACCTTC. Its protein product is CSARDTFGTGGYTF.